One and the same sample provided the 18 T cell receptor beta chains below, sequenced in a study of cytomegalovirus exposure and HLA in healthy donors. Primers included in the PCR were 60 Vbeta and 13 Jbeta primers. The table came from immunoSEQ multiplex PCR; TCRdb's copy has only in-frame clones and leaves some out. The data contain under 200,000 clones, roughly four fifths of them singletons. Sequenced material: PBMCs. Receptors were obtained from a woman aged 18 to 35 in good health and CMV-seronegative.

The chain employs TRBV11-3 and TRBJ2-7; D is possibly TRBD1 (5 bases). The CDR3 runs to 14 residues. Germline CDR1 reads SGHNT; CDR2 reads YENEEA. V was cut by 0 bases and J by 5 bases, with 11 bases left in between. The CDR3 bases are TGTGCCAGCAGCTTAGAGCAGGGTTCGGACGAGCAGTACTTC. Its protein is CASSLEQGSDEQYF.

This CDR3 is CASSTQGTNQPQHF. As DNA, the CDR3 is TGTGCCAGCTCAACTCAGGGTACCAATCAGCCCCAGCATTTT. V is TRBV18 and J is TRBJ1-5, with a tentative D call TRBD1 (5 bases). This CDR3 has 14 residues. V was pared by 5 bases and J by 3 bases, with 11 bases between. CDR1 is KGHSH and CDR2 is LQKENI in the germline V gene. The whole variable domain, filled in from reference TRBV18 and TRBJ1-5, reads NAGVMQNPRHLVRRRGQEARLRCSPMKGHSHVYWYRQLPEEGLKFMVYLQKENIIDESGMPKERFSAEFPKEGPSILRIQQVVRGDSAAYFCASSTQGTNQPQHFGDGTRLSIL.

This chain joins TRBV5-1 and TRBJ1-6; the D gene is possibly TRBD1 (6 bases). The CDR3 length is 15 residues. Per germline, CDR1 SGHRS and CDR2 YFSETQ. V was clipped by 2 bases and J by 8 bases, with 14 bases between them. For the CDR3, the DNA is TGCGCCAGCAGCTTACAGGGATATGCGGATTCACCCCTCCACTTT. Translation: CASSLQGYADSPLHF.

The CDR3 bases are TGTGCCAGCAGCCGCCAGGGGCTAGCGGGAGGTACCGGGGAGCTGTTTTTT. Translated: CASSRQGLAGGTGELFF. The chain links TRBV9 to TRBJ2-2; 11 positions agree with TRBD2. J lost 5 bases, V lost 4 bases, and 10 bases had no gene match. Germline assignment: CDR1 SGDLS and CDR2 YYNGEE. The CDR3 consists of 17 residues.

This clone was counted once. The CDR3 DNA reads as TGTGCCAGCAGCTTAGGACGGACTAGCGATGAGCAGTTCTTC. Amino acids: CASSLGRTSDEQFF. The chain is built from TRBV7-9 and TRBJ2-1; 9 positions agree with TRBD2. CDR3 length: 14 residues. Germline V gene data show CDR1 as SEHNR and CDR2 as FQNEAQ (reference sequence). V gave up 1 base and J gave up 8 bases; unmatched junction bases: 3.

The chain recombines TRBV10-2 with TRBJ2-1, with 10 bases aligning to TRBD2. J was trimmed by 6 bases and V by 2 bases; bases with no gene match: 10. The germline V gene encodes CDR1 WSHSY and CDR2 SAAADI. This CDR3 has 17 residues. CDR3 bases: TGCGCCAGCAGTGAGGTCCTAGCGGGAGATGAGGGCAATGAGCAGTTCTTC. As protein: CASSEVLAGDEGNEQFF.

This chain links TRBV28 with TRBJ1-1; TRBD1 agrees at 11 bases. The V gene's germline CDR1 is MDHEN and CDR2 SYDVKM. Trimming cost V 6 bases and J 1 base; bases outside gene matches: 10. The CDR3 covers 17 residues. CDR3 DNA: TGTGCCAGCAGGGATCTGGGACAGGGGGGGAAGAACACTGAAGCTTTCTTT. Translation: CASRDLGQGGKNTEAFF.

The genes are TRBV20-1 and TRBJ2-1, with a possible D match to TRBD2 (5 bases). Germline V gene data show CDR1 as DFQATT and CDR2 as SNEGSKA (reference sequence). Deletions cut 5 bases from V and 4 bases from J, with 6 bases between. The CDR3 has 11 residues. The CDR3 reads CSAGGYNEQFF. The CDR3 region has the DNA TGCAGTGCTGGCGGGTACAATGAGCAGTTCTTC.

The chain links TRBV28 to TRBJ1-2, with D possibly matching TRBD1 (5 bases). The CDR3 sequence is 14 residues long. V shed 6 bases and J shed 7 bases, with 18 bases lying between them. Germline V lookup: CDR1 MDHEN, CDR2 SYDVKM. CDR3 protein: CASRLTGVGGGYTF. The CDR3, as DNA: TGTGCCAGCAGACTGACGGGGGTTGGTGGTGGCTACACCTTC.

In this sample, this clone turned up once. The chain links TRBV5-4 to TRBJ2-1, with TRBD2 as a possible D gene (7 bases). This CDR3 contains 15 residues. The germline V gene encodes CDR1 SGHNT and CDR2 YYREEE (reference sequence). Trimming took 1 base from V and 5 from J, leaving 13 bases between them. The CDR3 region is CASSLTAGADNEQFF. CDR3 DNA: TGTGCCAGCAGCTTGACGGCGGGGGCGGACAATGAGCAGTTCTTC.

This clone was picked up a small number of times. This chain connects TRBV6-1 to TRBJ1-4; unclear D gene. Trimming took 6 bases from V and 4 from J, leaving 15 bases between them. Germline V gives CDR1 MNHNS, CDR2 SASEGT. This CDR3 spans 15 amino acids. This CDR3 reads CASSDDAGFNEKLFF. The CDR3 nucleotides read TGTGCCAGCAGCGACGACGCGGGATTTAATGAAAAACTGTTTTTT.

This clone was seen a single time. The chain is built from TRBV6-5 and TRBJ1-1; D may be TRBD1 (6 bases). The CDR3 covers 15 residues. The germline gives CDR1 MNHEY, CDR2 SVGAGI. The V end lost 2 bases, the J end lost 1 base, and 11 bases lay between the germline ends. CDR3 nucleotide sequence: TGTGCCAGCAGTTACGGGGGGGCCGGGAACACTGAAGCTTTCTTT. It yields the protein CASSYGGAGNTEAFF.

This clone was recorded once. This rearrangement joins TRBV4-3 to TRBJ2-7; tentatively, D is TRBD1 (5 bases). Looked up from germline, CDR1 is LGHNA and CDR2 is YSLEER. Trimming took off 0 bases at V and 2 bases at J, with 11 bases between the two ends. The CDR3 consists of 15 residues. The CDR3 protein is CASSQEGRVTYEQYF. The CDR3 nucleotides read TGCGCCAGCAGCCAAGAGGGCAGGGTGACCTACGAGCAGTACTTC.

In regard to this clone: The same CDR3 also results from other DNA sequences found in this sample. This rearrangement joins TRBV5-1 to TRBJ2-3; TRBD1 aligns across 9 bases. Unmatched junction bases numbered 2, after V lost 3 bases and J lost 3 bases. This CDR3 spans 14 amino acids. The germline V gene encodes CDR1 SGHRS and CDR2 YFSETQ. The CDR3 region has the DNA TGCGCCAGCAGCTCGGGACAGGGAACAGATACGCAGTATTTT. Amino acid sequence: CASSSGQGTDTQYF.

V gene TRBV9 combines with J gene TRBJ1-2; maybe TRBD1 (5 bases). Germline V gene data show CDR1 as SGDLS and CDR2 as YYNGEE. V was trimmed by 0 bases and J by 0 bases, leaving 6 bases between them. The CDR3 runs to 14 residues. Written as DNA, the CDR3 is TGTGCCAGCAGCGTAGGGGGGGCTAACTATGGCTACACCTTC. Translated, it gives CASSVGGANYGYTF.

This rearrangement joins TRBV5-1 to TRBJ1-4; 9 bases agree with TRBD1. Unmatched junction bases numbered 18, after V lost 7 bases and J lost 5 bases. There are 18 residues in the CDR3. Germline V gives CDR1 SGHRS, CDR2 YFSETQ. The CDR3 loop is CASRGGTGWTPANEKLFF. CDR3 coding DNA: TGCGCCAGCCGTGGAGGGACAGGGTGGACCCCAGCCAATGAAAAACTGTTTTTT.

This CDR3 is CASSFLLYEQYF. The CDR3 DNA reads as TGTGCCAGCAGTTTCTTACTATACGAGCAGTACTTC. The chain uses TRBV28 and TRBJ2-7, with D unclear. Germline CDR1 MDHEN, CDR2 SYDVKM. Between the trimmed V and J ends, which lost 3 bases and 4 bases, there was a span of 7 bases. CDR3 size: 12 residues.

This rearrangement joins TRBV4-1 to TRBJ2-7; TRBD2 matches 14 bases. The CDR3 loop spans 16 amino acids. V trimming: 1 base; J trimming: 3 bases; junction bases outside the gene matches: 2. The germline V gene has CDR1 MGHRA and CDR2 YSYEKL. CDR3 bases: TGCGCCAGCAGCCAAGCCGGGACTAGCGGGAGCTACGAGCAGTACTTC. Translated: CASSQAGTSGSYEQYF.